The subject of this entry is one TCR beta chain. V shed 5 bases and J 2 bases; nucleotides not matched to a gene: 5. Per germline, CDR1 LNHDA and CDR2 SQIVND (reference sequence). The CDR3 sequence is 15 residues long. The treatment here: some 20 received Ad26.COV2.S at low or high dose, single or two shots; 5 received placebo; per-sample allocation not given. All samples were drawn on day 63, counting from the first vaccine or placebo injection. The data are from a study of Ad26.COV2.S vaccination and SARS-CoV-2 variants. Overall study: The COV1001 Ad26.COV2.S trial arm included the donor. Recipients of Ad26.COV2.S got it intramuscularly, once or twice 56 days apart.

Only in-frame clones appear in the TCRdb table, and some are missing; sequencing was by immunoSEQ multiplex PCR. The table records hundreds of thousands of clones, 83% of them present only once. Sequencing used peripheral blood, obtained in a trial of Ad26.COV2.S vaccine versus placebo. The chain employs TRBV19 and TRBJ2-5; 10 nucleotides align to TRBD2. The TCR was taken from a person between 18 and 59 years old who received the Ad26.COV2.S COVID-19 vaccine or a placebo. The CDR3 protein is CASSLRTSGQETQYF. The CDR3 coding sequence is TGTGCCAGTAGTTTAAGGACTAGCGGACAAGAGACCCAGTACTTC.